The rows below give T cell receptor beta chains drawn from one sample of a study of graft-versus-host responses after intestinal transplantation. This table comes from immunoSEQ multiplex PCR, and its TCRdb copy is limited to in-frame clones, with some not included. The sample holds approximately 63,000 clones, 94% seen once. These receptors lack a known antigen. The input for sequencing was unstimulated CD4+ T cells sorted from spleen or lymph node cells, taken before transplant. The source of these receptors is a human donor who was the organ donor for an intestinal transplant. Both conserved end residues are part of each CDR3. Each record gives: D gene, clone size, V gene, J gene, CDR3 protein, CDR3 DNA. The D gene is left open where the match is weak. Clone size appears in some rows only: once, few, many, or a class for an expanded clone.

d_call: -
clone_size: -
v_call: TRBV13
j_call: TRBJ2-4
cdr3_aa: CASSHGRVRGDIQYF
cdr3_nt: TGTGCCAGCAGCCACGGCCGCGTGAGGGGGGACATTCAGTACTTC

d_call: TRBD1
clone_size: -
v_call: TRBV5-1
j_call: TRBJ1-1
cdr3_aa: CASRPGQEFTEAFF
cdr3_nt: TGCGCCAGCAGGCCGGGACAGGAGTTCACAGAGGCTTTCTTT

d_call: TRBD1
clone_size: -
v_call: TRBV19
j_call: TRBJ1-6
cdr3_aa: CASKTPGQSPLHF
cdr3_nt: TGTGCCAGCAAGACTCCGGGACAGTCACCCCTCCACTTT

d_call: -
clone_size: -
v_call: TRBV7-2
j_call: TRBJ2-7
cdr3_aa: CASSFLPSYEQYF
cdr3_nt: TGTGCCAGCAGCTTCCTACCTTCCTACGAGCAGTACTTC

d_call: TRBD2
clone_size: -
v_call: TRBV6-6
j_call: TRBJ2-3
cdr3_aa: CASTPSGGGDTQYF
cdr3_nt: TGTGCCAGCACCCCTAGCGGCGGCGGGGATACGCAGTATTTT

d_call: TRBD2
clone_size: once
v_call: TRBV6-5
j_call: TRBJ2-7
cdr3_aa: CASKGLATYEQYF
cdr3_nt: TGTGCCAGCAAGGGACTAGCGACGTACGAGCAGTACTTC

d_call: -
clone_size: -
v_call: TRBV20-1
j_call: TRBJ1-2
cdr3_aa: CSVKGGGGYTF
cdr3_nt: TGCAGTGTTAAAGGAGGGGGAGGCTACACCTTC

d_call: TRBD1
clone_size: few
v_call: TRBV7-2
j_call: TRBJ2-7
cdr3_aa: CASSLTGGYEQYF
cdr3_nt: TGTGCCAGCAGCTTGACAGGGGGCTACGAGCAGTACTTC

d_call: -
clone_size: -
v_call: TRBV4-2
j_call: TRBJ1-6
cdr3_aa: CASSLEGSTGTNSPLHF
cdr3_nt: TGTGCCAGCAGCTTGGAAGGCTCGACAGGAACCAATTCACCCCTCCACTTT

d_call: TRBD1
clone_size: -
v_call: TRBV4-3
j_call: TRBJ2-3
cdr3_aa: CASSPGTVTDTQYF
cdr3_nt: TGCGCCAGCAGCCCGGGGACAGTAACAGATACGCAGTATTTT

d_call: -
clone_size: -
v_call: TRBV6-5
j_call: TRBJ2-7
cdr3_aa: CASSPYVGNYEQYF
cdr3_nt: TGTGCCAGCAGTCCATACGTGGGAAACTACGAGCAGTACTTC

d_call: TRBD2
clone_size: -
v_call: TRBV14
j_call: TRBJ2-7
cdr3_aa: CASSRGRTSSHEQYF
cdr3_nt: TGTGCCAGCAGCCGCGGCCGGACTAGCTCCCACGAGCAGTACTTC

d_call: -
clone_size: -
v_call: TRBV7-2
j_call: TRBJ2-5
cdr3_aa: CASSLFGGLKVETQYF
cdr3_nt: TGTGCCAGCAGCTTGTTCGGGGGGCTCAAGGTGGAGACCCAGTACTTC

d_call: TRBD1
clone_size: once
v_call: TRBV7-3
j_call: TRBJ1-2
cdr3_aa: CASSLTTGGADGYTF
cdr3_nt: TGTGCCAGCAGTTTGACAACAGGGGGCGCAGATGGCTACACCTTC

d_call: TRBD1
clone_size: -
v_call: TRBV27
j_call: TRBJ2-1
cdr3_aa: CASSLFRQGRLWDEQFF
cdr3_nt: TGTGCCAGCAGTTTATTCAGACAGGGGAGGCTTTGGGATGAGCAGTTCTTC

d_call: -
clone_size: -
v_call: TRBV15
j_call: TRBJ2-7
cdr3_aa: CATSREGRGWYEQYF
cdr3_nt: TGTGCCACCAGCAGAGAGGGTAGGGGGTGGTACGAGCAGTACTTC

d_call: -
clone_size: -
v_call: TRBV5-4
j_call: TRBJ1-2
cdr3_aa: CASSFPGVYGYTF
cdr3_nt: TGTGCCAGCAGCTTTCCCGGTGTCTATGGCTACACCTTC

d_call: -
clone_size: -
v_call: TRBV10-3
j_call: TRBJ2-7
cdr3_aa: CAISNREPPYEQYF
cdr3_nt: TGTGCCATCAGTAACAGGGAACCCCCCTACGAGCAGTACTTC

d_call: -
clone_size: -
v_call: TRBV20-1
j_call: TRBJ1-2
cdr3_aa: CSASMGGGYTF
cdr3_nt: TGCAGTGCTAGTATGGGTGGTGGCTACACCTTC

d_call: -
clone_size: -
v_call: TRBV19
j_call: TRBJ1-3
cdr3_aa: CASISTLFSGNTIYF
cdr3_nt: TGTGCCAGTATCTCTACTCTGTTCTCTGGAAACACCATATATTTT

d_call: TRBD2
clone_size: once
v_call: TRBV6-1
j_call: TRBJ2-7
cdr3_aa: CASSTPTSGDYEQYF
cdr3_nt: TGTGCCAGCAGTACCCCGACTAGCGGAGATTACGAGCAGTACTTC

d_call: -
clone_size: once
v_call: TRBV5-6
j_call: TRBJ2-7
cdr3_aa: CASSLEGPSYEQYF
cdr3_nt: TGTGCCAGCAGCTTGGAGGGGCCCTCCTACGAGCAGTACTTC

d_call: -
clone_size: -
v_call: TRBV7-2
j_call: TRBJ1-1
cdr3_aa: CASRWGIVNTEAFF
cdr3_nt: TGTGCCAGTAGGTGGGGGATCGTGAACACTGAAGCTTTCTTT

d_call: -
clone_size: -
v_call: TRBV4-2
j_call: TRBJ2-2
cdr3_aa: CASSQEPWLANTGELFF
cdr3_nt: TGTGCCAGCAGCCAAGAACCGTGGCTAGCTAACACCGGGGAGCTGTTTTTT

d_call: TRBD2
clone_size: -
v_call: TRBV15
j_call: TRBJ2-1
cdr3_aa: CASPYSGGAYNEQFF
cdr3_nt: TGTGCCTCCCCCTATAGCGGGGGGGCCTACAATGAGCAGTTCTTC

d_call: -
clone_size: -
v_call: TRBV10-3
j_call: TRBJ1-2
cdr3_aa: CAIRAQDVDYGYTF
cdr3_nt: TGTGCCATCAGGGCTCAGGATGTGGACTATGGCTACACCTTC

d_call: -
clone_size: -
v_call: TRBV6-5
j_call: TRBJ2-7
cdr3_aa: CASSETVRQQYF
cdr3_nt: TGTGCCAGCAGTGAGACGGTCCGGCAGCAGTACTTC